This is a list of T cell receptor beta chains from one sample in a study of tumor-infiltrating lymphocytes in primary liver carcinoma. Each CDR3 protein is one row after TCRdb ran MiXCR on the multiplex PCR reads. The sample has approximately 100,000 distinct CDR3 sequences, about 62% seen once. The sequencing input was liver tumor tissue from sampling region 2. These receptor sequences come from a woman in her fifties or sixties with primary liver carcinoma and hepatitis B virus infection. CDR3s leave out the opening cysteine and the closing phenylalanine or tryptophan. Clone size appears in some rows only: once, few, many, or a class for an expanded clone.

>NA|TRBV11-3
ASTPRQGSGTDTQY
>NA|TRBV11-2
ACSLVGRTDTRY
>NA|TRBV5-1
ASSSRPWKDTQY
>once|TRBV7-9
ASSLWSGPGKSGELF
>NA|TRBV11-1
ASSYTRDSSKNIQY
>NA|TRBV12-3/TRBV12-4
VSRPWTVEQPQH
>NA|TRBV11-2
ASILEVRTGVTDMQY
>NA|TRBV9
ASSAGGGVPGELF
>NA|TRBV11-2
TCSLDRRRYTGELV
>NA|TRBV6-1
ASSVLHPTGGVQDMQY
>NA|TRBV7-8
ASSSSGLTVYYEQY
>NA|TRBV30
AWRSTGASSPLR
>NA|TRBV4-2
ASSHGGGGGYNEQS
>NA|TRBV7-8
ASSTGPNAVYEQF
>many|TRBV14
ASKGQGAGNTEAF
>NA|TRBV10-3
AISQRGYEQF
>NA|TRBV10-3
AISEDRVVNGCT
>many|TRBV4-1
ASSQGGNTIY
>few|TRBV7-9
ASSHRDRGKENTEAF
>NA|TRBV6-2/TRBV6-3
YSSYFLAGEQY
>many|TRBV4-1
ASSHLAGTGVASYEQY
>NA|TRBV7-3
ASSNGLDRNTQY
>many|TRBV28
ASSFRTYGYT
>few|TRBV11-2
ASSLAMGRGGTDAQY
>NA|TRBV6-2/TRBV6-3
ASINPDQAVGDYI
>many|TRBV12-3/TRBV12-4
ASSSLGVNSNQPQH
>NA|TRBV7-9
ARSLEVPGYGYT
>NA|TRBV10-3
AISESGGSGANVLT
>NA|TRBV5-1
AKSLDGQGLAYEQY
>many|TRBV10-2
ASSLGTGTDTQY
>many|TRBV28
ASRTARDRGTDTQY
>NA|TRBV4-2
ASSQDSTGTGKQPKH
>NA|TRBV28
ASRMGLSNQPQH
>NA|TRBV28
ASAGGRAYNEQF
>NA|TRBV11-2
ASRKPGQAELYEQY
>NA|TRBV7-8
ASSSGDTGAF
>few|TRBV28
ASSLTPPRRGYT
>NA|TRBV11-3
ASNPGIGGNYEQY
>NA|TRBV9
ASSPFGGNEQF
>NA|TRBV10-2
ASNGWEQENQNTGELF
>NA|TRBV12-3/TRBV12-4
VSSLTSSYEQY
>NA|TRBV5-1
ASSLVARVDTDTQY
>NA|TRBV2
SSSSDREWYGYT
>NA|TRBV4-1
ASSGLGISGRAPYEQY
>NA|TRBV11-2
ASSLDPNPAPH
>NA|TRBV7-3
ASSSDYRETQY
>NA|TRBV6-6
ASRYSSEGLVGGEQF
>NA|TRBV2
ASNLLNTGELF
>NA|TRBV11-2
AISLDGDQPQH
>NA|TRBV29-1
SVGVAASNEQF